This T cell receptor beta chain was recorded in a study of T cell responses to AZD1222 COVID-19 vaccine. Study-level points and caveats: Donor demographics were predominantly white British with a female majority; clonal diversity may be underestimated. Unmutated variant regions are reportedly the target of nearly half of TCRs that are spike-specific.

Of note for this clone: No antigen is known for it.

TCRdb's table, derived via immunoSEQ multiplex PCR, lists solely in-frame clones and lacks some. This repertoire shows roughly 130,000 clones, roughly 87% found once; its top ten account for 1.5%. This CDR3 is 13 amino acids long. V lost 7 bases and J lost 3, with 13 bases in between. Germline V gives CDR1 MNHEY, CDR2 SVGAGI. The TCR sequence derives from an adult in good health. The V call is TRBV6-5, the J call TRBJ2-7; D possibly corresponds to TRBD1 (5 bases). The source was peripheral blood, collected on day 0 of AZD1222 vaccination. The DNA for the CDR3 is TGTGCCAGCATGGGTTGGGGCGGCTACGAGCAGTACTTC. Amino acids: CASMGWGGYEQYF.